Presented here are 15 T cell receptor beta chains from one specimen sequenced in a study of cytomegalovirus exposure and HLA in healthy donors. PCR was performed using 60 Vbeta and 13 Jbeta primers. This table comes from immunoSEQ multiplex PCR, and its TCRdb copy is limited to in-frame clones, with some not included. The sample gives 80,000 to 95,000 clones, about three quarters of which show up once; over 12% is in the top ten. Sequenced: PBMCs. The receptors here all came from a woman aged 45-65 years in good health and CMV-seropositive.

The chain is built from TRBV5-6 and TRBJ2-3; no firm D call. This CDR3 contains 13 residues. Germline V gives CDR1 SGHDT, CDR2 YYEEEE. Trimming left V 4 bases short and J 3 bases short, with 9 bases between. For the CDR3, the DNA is TGTGCCAGCAGCCTCCAGGCGACAGATACGCAGTATTTT. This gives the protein CASSLQATDTQYF.

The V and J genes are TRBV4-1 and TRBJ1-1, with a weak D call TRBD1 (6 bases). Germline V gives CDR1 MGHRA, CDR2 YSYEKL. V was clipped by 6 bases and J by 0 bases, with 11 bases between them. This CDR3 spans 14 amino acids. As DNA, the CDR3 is TGCGCCAGCAGTAGGGGGGGGCTGAACACTGAAGCTTTCTTT. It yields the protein CASSRGGLNTEAFF.

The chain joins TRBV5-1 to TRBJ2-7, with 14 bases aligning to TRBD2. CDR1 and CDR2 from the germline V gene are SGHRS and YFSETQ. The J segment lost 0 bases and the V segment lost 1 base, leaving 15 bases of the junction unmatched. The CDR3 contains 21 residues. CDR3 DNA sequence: TGCGCCAGCAGCTTGCAGCCCCAAAAAACGGGACTAGCGGGAGTCTCCTACGAGCAGTACTTC. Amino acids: CASSLQPQKTGLAGVSYEQYF.

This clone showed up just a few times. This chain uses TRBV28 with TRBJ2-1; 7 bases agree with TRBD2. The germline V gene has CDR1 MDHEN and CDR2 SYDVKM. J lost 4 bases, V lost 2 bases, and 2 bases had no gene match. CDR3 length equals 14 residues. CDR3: CASSLAGLYNEQFF. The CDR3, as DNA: TGTGCCAGCAGTTTAGCGGGACTATACAATGAGCAGTTCTTC.

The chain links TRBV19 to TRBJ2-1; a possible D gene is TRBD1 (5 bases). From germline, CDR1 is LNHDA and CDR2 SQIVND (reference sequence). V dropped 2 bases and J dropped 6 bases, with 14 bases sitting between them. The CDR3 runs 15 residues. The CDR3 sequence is CASSISGMVTNEQFF. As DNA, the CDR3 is TGTGCCAGTAGTATATCAGGGATGGTGACCAATGAGCAGTTCTTC.

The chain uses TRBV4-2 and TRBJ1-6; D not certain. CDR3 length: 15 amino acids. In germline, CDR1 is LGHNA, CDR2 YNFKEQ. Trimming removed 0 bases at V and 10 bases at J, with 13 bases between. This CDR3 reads CASSQERELRSPLHF. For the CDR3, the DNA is TGTGCCAGCAGCCAAGAGCGGGAGCTTCGATCACCCCTCCACTTT.

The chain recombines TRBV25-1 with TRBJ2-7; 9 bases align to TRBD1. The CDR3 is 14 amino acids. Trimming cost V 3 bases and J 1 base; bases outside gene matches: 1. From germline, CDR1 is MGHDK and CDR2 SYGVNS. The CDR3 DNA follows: TGTGCCAGCAGTGAGACAGGGGGTTCCTACGAGCAGTACTTC. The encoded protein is CASSETGGSYEQYF.

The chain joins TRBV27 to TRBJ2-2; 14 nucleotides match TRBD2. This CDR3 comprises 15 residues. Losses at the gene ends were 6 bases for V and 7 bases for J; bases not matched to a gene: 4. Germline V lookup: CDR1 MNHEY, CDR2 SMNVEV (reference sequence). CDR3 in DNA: TGTGCCAGCAGGGGACTAGCGGGAGCTTACGGGGAGCTGTTTTTT. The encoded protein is CASRGLAGAYGELFF.

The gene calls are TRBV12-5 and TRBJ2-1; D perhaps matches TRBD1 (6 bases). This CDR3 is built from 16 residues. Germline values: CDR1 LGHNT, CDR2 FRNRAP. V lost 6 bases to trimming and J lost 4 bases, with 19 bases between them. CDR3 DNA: TGTGCTAGTGGGCCCACCGGGGCAGGGGTGTACAATGAGCAGTTCTTC. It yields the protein CASGPTGAGVYNEQFF.

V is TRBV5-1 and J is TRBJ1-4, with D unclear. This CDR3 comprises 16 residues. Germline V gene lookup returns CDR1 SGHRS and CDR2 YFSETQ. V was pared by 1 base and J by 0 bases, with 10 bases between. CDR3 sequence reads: CASSLNSVATNEKLFF. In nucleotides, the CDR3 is TGCGCCAGCAGCTTGAATTCGGTTGCAACTAATGAAAAACTGTTTTTT.

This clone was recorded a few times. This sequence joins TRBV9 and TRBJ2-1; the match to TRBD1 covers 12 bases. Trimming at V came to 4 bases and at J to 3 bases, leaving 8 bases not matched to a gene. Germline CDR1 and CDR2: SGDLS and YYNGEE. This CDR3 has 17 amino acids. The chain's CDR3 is CASSLYRDRGRYNEQFF. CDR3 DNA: TGTGCCAGCAGCCTTTACCGGGACAGGGGGCGCTACAATGAGCAGTTCTTC.

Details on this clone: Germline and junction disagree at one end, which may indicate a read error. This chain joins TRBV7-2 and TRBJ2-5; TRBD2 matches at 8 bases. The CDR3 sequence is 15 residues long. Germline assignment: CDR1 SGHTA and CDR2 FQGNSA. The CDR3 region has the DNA TGTGCCAGCAGCTTAGGGGCGGGAGGCCAAGAGACCCGGTACTTC. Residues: CASSLGAGGQETRYF.

The CDR3 spells CSVPSTASRTEAFF. CDR3 DNA sequence: TGCAGCGTTCCGTCGACAGCCTCCCGCACTGAAGCTTTCTTT. This chain joins TRBV29-1 and TRBJ1-1; TRBD1 might be the D (5 bases). The germline V and J ends were trimmed by 5 bases and 4 bases, with 17 bases remaining between them. The CDR3 sequence is 14 residues long. Per germline, CDR1 SQVTM and CDR2 ANQGSEA.

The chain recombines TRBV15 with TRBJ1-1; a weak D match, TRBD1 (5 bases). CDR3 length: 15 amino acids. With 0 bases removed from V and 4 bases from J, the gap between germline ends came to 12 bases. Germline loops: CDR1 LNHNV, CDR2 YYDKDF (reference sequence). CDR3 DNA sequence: TGTGCCACCAGCAGAGACAGGGTCCCGGGCACTGAAGCTTTCTTT. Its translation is CATSRDRVPGTEAFF. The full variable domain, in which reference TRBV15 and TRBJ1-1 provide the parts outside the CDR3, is DAMVIQNPRYQVTQFGKPVTLSCSQTLNHNVMYWYQQKSSQAPKLLFHYYDKDFNNEADTPDNFQSRRPNTSFCFLDIRSPGLGDTAMYLCATSRDRVPGTEAFFGQGTRLTVV.

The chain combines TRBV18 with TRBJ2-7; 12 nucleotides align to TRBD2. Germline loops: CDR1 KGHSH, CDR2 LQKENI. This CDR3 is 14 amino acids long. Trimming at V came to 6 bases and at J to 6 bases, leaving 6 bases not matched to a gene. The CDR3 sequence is CASSPTSGSLEQYF. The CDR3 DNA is TGTGCCAGCTCCCCGACTAGCGGGAGCCTCGAGCAGTACTTC. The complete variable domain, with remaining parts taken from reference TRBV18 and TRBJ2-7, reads NAGVMQNPRHLVRRRGQEARLRCSPMKGHSHVYWYRQLPEEGLKFMVYLQKENIIDESGMPKERFSAEFPKEGPSILRIQQVVRGDSAAYFCASSPTSGSLEQYFGPGTRLTVT.